This T cell receptor beta chain was observed in a study of CD8+ T cells in alopecia areata. Study-wide background: Among treated patients, oral tofacitinib was administered at 5 to 10 mg twice daily.

The germline V gene has CDR1 MNHEY and CDR2 SVGAGI. V lost 5 bases to trimming and J lost 3 bases, with 5 bases between them. CDR3 length: 12 residues. Extracted from the samples, RNA was reverse transcribed into cDNA to serve as the sequencing template. The table came from immunoSEQ multiplex PCR; TCRdb's copy has only in-frame clones and leaves some out. The table has roughly 140,000 clones, around 49% seen once. Lesional scalp punch biopsies and peripheral blood came from alopecia areata patients. Sorted populations comprised CD4+ and CD8+ T cells obtained from PBMCs. Study-wide results and limits: Affected lesional scalp, above all in alopecia totalis/universalis, was more clonal than normal scalp.

This clone was detected only once. Antigen unknown. Specimen: CD4+ T cells sorted from blood, collected at week 0. This chain connects TRBV6-5 to TRBJ1-5; D unresolved. This receptor was obtained from a human donor with alopecia areata. In DNA form, the CDR3 reads TGTGCCAGCAGTGGCCCCAATCAGCCCCAGCATTTT. Its translation is CASSGPNQPQHF.